Listed below are T cell receptor beta chains from one sample, sequenced in a study of T cells in Graves' hyperthyroidism and ophthalmopathy. A single record per CDR3 protein comes from TCRdb applying MiXCR to the multiplex PCR reads. The sample has about 660,000 distinct CDR3 sequences, 45% seen once. The sample taken for sequencing was peripheral blood or thyroid tissue (not recorded which). These receptors came from an adult man with Graves' disease, either hyperthyroidism or ophthalmopathy (not recorded which). The conserved cysteine and the conserved F or W are not part of the CDR3 here. The order of the fields is J gene, V gene, CDR3 protein.

j_call: TRBJ1-4; v_call: TRBV9; cdr3_aa: ASSVTAENEKLF
j_call: TRBJ1-1; v_call: TRBV7-2; cdr3_aa: ASSPPEGGEHTEAF
j_call: TRBJ1-5; v_call: TRBV24-1; cdr3_aa: ATSDSTGAGNQPQH
j_call: TRBJ1-1; v_call: TRBV2; cdr3_aa: ASSGGGGPTEAF
j_call: TRBJ1-5; v_call: TRBV7-6; cdr3_aa: ASSPTGGMGNQPQH
j_call: TRBJ2-7; v_call: TRBV7-9; cdr3_aa: ARSPGQGAYEQY
j_call: TRBJ2-5; v_call: TRBV15; cdr3_aa: ATSRDSGETQY
j_call: TRBJ1-1; v_call: TRBV7-9; cdr3_aa: ASSTSDRTEAF
j_call: TRBJ1-2; v_call: TRBV5-1; cdr3_aa: ASSLGSGTANYGYT
j_call: TRBJ1-1; v_call: TRBV20-1; cdr3_aa: SARDWQGLNTEAF
j_call: TRBJ1-2; v_call: TRBV7-9; cdr3_aa: ASSLTRGGYGYT
j_call: TRBJ1-2; v_call: TRBV14; cdr3_aa: ASSQGTGPLFYGYT
j_call: TRBJ1-6; v_call: TRBV7-2; cdr3_aa: ASSLGGRTSPLH
j_call: TRBJ1-1; v_call: TRBV10-2; cdr3_aa: ASSATRDTEAF
j_call: TRBJ2-2; v_call: TRBV12-3/TRBV12-4; cdr3_aa: ASSLWGGTGELF
j_call: TRBJ2-7; v_call: TRBV5-1; cdr3_aa: ASSLGGTPTYEQY
j_call: TRBJ2-7; v_call: TRBV20-1; cdr3_aa: SARAGTAEQY
j_call: TRBJ1-1; v_call: TRBV20-1; cdr3_aa: SAREYGTRNTEAF
j_call: TRBJ1-1; v_call: TRBV29-1; cdr3_aa: SAGQGQFKNTEAF
j_call: TRBJ1-2; v_call: TRBV2; cdr3_aa: ASPGQDNRGYT
j_call: TRBJ2-1; v_call: TRBV20-1; cdr3_aa: SADDRDEQF
j_call: TRBJ1-1; v_call: TRBV11-2; cdr3_aa: ASSPSAGASLGF